The 18 T cell receptor beta chains below were found in one sample sequenced in a study of regulatory T cells in long-lasting Graves disease. Time point described: newly diagnosed GD, antithyroid drugs for less than 3 months. RNA isolated from PBMCs was used to make the TCR library. Libraries of TCR beta came from iRepertoire HTBI primers plus Arm-PCR of CDR3 regions. TCRdb re-called the multiplex PCR reads with MiXCR, one entry per CDR3 protein. The data hold hundreds of thousands of distinct CDR3 sequences, with approximately 16% observed a single time. These same data were also listed under a study on T cells in Graves' hyperthyroidism and ophthalmopathy.

The source material was peripheral blood mononuclear cells (PBMCs), sampled at new diagnosis, from a patient treated with antithyroid drugs. Every receptor here comes from a man aged 35-49 years with Graves disease.

At least ten counts were recorded for this clonotype. J is TRBJ1-3 and V is TRBV7-2, with D uncertain. V was cut by 4 bases and J by 1 base, with 8 bases left in between. The CDR3 has 14 residues. CDR1 is SGHTA and CDR2 is FQGNSA in the germline V gene. CDR3 nucleotide sequence: TGTGCCAGCAGCTGGCCGGGTTCTGGAAACACCATATATTTT. It encodes CASSWPGSGNTIYF. The full variable domain, with the rest looked up from reference TRBV7-2 and TRBJ1-3, is GAGVSQSPSNKVTEKGKDVELRCDPISGHTALYWYRQSLGQGLEFLIYFQGNSAPDKSGLPSDRFSAERTGGSVSTLTIQRTQQEDSAVYLCASSWPGSGNTIYFGEGSWLTVV.

There are many counts of this clonotype. CDR3 amino acids: CAWSVKGREGYTF. The CDR3 bases are TGTGCCTGGAGTGTAAAGGGCAGGGAGGGCTACACCTTC. J is TRBJ1-2 and V is TRBV30, with TRBD1 as a possible D gene (5 bases). The CDR3 loop spans 13 amino acids. CDR1 is GTSNPN and CDR2 is SVGIG in the germline V gene (reference sequence). Trimming took 0 bases from V and 8 from J, leaving 13 bases between them.

This clonotype was counted ten times or more. The J gene is TRBJ1-1, the V gene TRBV6-1; D ambiguous. The CDR3 covers 11 residues. From germline, CDR1 is MNHNS and CDR2 SASEGT. The V end lost 8 bases, the J end lost 1 base, and 5 bases lay between the germline ends. CDR3 residues: CASVENTEAFF. The CDR3 coding sequence is TGTGCCAGCGTCGAGAACACTGAAGCTTTCTTT.

V and J are TRBV12-3 or TRBV12-4 and TRBJ1-2; 8 nucleotides agree with TRBD1. With V trimmed by 5 bases and J by 2 bases, 10 bases remained unmatched. The CDR3 is made up of 16 amino acids. CDR3: CASSSARTGLNYGYTF. The CDR3 region has the DNA TGTGCCAGCAGTAGTGCTCGGACAGGGCTGAACTATGGCTACACCTTC.

This clonotype was counted ten times or more. The gene calls are TRBV6-1 and TRBJ2-7; D may be TRBD1 (7 bases). Trimming left V 8 bases short and J 1 base short, with 18 bases between. The germline CDR1 and CDR2 sequences are MNHNS and SASEGT. This CDR3 contains 15 residues. The CDR3 is CASSATGDSSYEQYF. The CDR3 DNA is TGTGCCAGCTCAGCAACAGGGGACTCTTCCTACGAGCAGTACTTC.

This clonotype showed up just a few times. V gene TRBV9 combines with J gene TRBJ2-7; D gene unclear. Germline V gene lookup returns CDR1 SGDLS and CDR2 YYNGEE. The ends were cut back, 2 bases at V and 9 bases at J, with 15 bases in the middle. The CDR3 runs to 13 residues. In DNA form, the CDR3 reads TGTGCCAGCAGCGTTGAAGGATCCGACGGGCAGTACTTC. It specifies CASSVEGSDGQYF.

The chain carries TRBV6-1 and TRBJ1-1, with 8 positions matching TRBD1. The germline V gene has CDR1 MNHNS and CDR2 SASEGT. The CDR3 contains 13 residues. Trimming removed 6 bases from V and 10 bases from J; junction bases left unmatched: 10. This CDR3 is CASSSGQAAGAFF. The CDR3 bases are TGTGCCAGCAGCTCGGGACAGGCGGCGGGAGCTTTCTTT.

In this sample, this clonotype turned up many times. The rearrangement joins TRBV28 to TRBJ2-1; D is ambiguous. Deletions cut 4 bases from V and 4 bases from J, with 11 bases between. The germline CDR1 and CDR2 sequences are MDHEN and SYDVKM. The CDR3 is 14 amino acids. CDR3 nucleotides: TGTGCCAGCAGTTCCCCCGACTTTTACAATGAGCAGTTCTTC. This sequence encodes CASSSPDFYNEQFF.

This clonotype was detected a few times. The rearrangement links TRBV19 to TRBJ2-6; 9 nucleotides align to TRBD1. Germline CDR1 reads LNHDA; CDR2 reads SQIVND (reference sequence). J lost 0 bases, V lost 3 bases, and 3 bases had no gene match. This CDR3 is built from 17 residues. The DNA for the CDR3 is TGTGCCAGTAGTATTGGGACAGGGTACTCTGGGGCCAACGTCCTGACTTTC. Translated: CASSIGTGYSGANVLTF.

Only one count was recorded for this clonotype. This rearrangement joins TRBV20-1 to TRBJ1-5; TRBD1 might be the D (5 bases). CDR1 and CDR2 (germline): DFQATT, SNEGSKA (reference sequence). With 0 bases removed from V and 7 bases from J, the gap between germline ends came to 16 bases. The CDR3 loop spans 15 amino acids. The CDR3 region is CSARELRGREQPQHF. In nucleotides, the CDR3 is TGCAGTGCTAGAGAGCTAAGGGGTAGGGAACAGCCCCAGCATTTT.

The genes are TRBV2 and TRBJ2-2; a possible D gene is TRBD2 (5 bases). V shed 2 bases and J shed 5 bases, with 15 bases lying between them. The germline gives CDR1 SNHLY, CDR2 FYNNEI. The CDR3 length is 16 residues. CDR3 residues: CASSETRGGWTGELFF. CDR3 DNA: TGTGCCAGCAGTGAAACTCGCGGAGGCTGGACCGGGGAGCTGTTTTTT.

The chain couples TRBV4-1 to TRBJ2-7, with 8 positions matching TRBD1. Trimming took 3 bases from V and 5 from J; bases not matched to a gene: 9. CDR3 length equals 15 residues. CDR1 is MGHRA, CDR2 YSYEKL, per germline. CDR3 bases: TGCGCCAGCAGCCATAAGGGATCCAGGGGGCACGAGCAGTACTTC. This codes for CASSHKGSRGHEQYF.

This clonotype was observed many times. The chain couples TRBV30 to TRBJ2-7; D uncertain. V gave up 6 bases and J gave up 2 bases, with 11 bases separating them. Germline CDR1 reads GTSNPN; CDR2 reads SVGIG (reference sequence). The CDR3 is 12 amino acids. CDR3 region: CACLTGPYEQYF. The CDR3 DNA reads TGTGCCTGCTTGACCGGACCCTACGAGCAGTACTTC. The full variable domain, in which reference TRBV30 and TRBJ2-7 provide the parts outside the CDR3, is SQTIHQWPATLVQPVGSPLSLECTVEGTSNPNLYWYRQAAGRGLQLLFYSVGIGQISSEVPQNLSASRPQDRQFILSSKKLLLSDSGFYLCACLTGPYEQYFGPGTRLTVT.

This clonotype has ten or more counts. This sequence joins TRBV28 and TRBJ2-5; a possible D gene is TRBD2 (6 bases). Germline lookup yields CDR1 MDHEN and CDR2 SYDVKM. V lost 9 bases to trimming and J lost 1 base, with 24 bases between them. This CDR3 is built from 17 residues. CDR3 DNA: TGTGCCAGGACGATCAGGGCAGGGAGGAGTGCCCAAGAGACCCAGTACTTC. The encoded protein is CARTIRAGRSAQETQYF. Based on the CDR3 plus reference TRBV28 and TRBJ2-5, the full variable domain is DVKVTQSSRYLVKRTGEKVFLECVQDMDHENMFWYRQDPGLGLRLIYFSYDVKMKEKGDIPEGYSVSREKKERFSLILESASTNQTSMYLCARTIRAGRSAQETQYFGPGTRLLVL.

This clonotype was seen ten or more times. One end of the junction varies from germline; a read error may be responsible. The chain recombines TRBV5-1 with TRBJ2-4; 8 nucleotides align to TRBD2. Germline V gene lookup returns CDR1 SGHRS and CDR2 YFSETQ. This CDR3 contains 17 residues. The CDR3 sequence is CASSLLLGAGGKNIQYF. In DNA, the CDR3 is TGTGCCAGCAGCCTCCTCCTGGGGGCGGGGGGAAAAAACATTCAGTACTTC.

This clonotype was observed a handful of times. The V and J genes are TRBV9 and TRBJ2-5; 9 bases align to TRBD2. V gave up 2 bases and J gave up 6 bases; unmatched junction bases: 8. The CDR3 spans 15 residues. CDR1 is SGDLS and CDR2 is YYNGEE in the germline V gene. The CDR3: CASSVELAGAQTQYF. In DNA form, the CDR3 reads TGTGCCAGCAGCGTTGAGTTAGCGGGGGCCCAGACCCAGTACTTC.

This clonotype appeared a few times. The chain carries TRBV6-1 and TRBJ2-5; D tentatively reads TRBD1 or TRBD2 (6 bases each). Trimming cost V 7 bases and J 4 bases, with 16 bases left between them. The CDR3 spans 14 residues. Germline lookup yields CDR1 MNHNS and CDR2 SASEGT. CDR3 coding DNA: TGTGCCAGCACCGATACGGGGGCCACAGAGACCCAGTACTTC. The encoded protein is CASTDTGATETQYF.

This clonotype was seen repeatedly, ten times or more. The chain uses TRBV2 and TRBJ2-1, with D unclear. The V end lost 0 bases, the J end lost 0 bases, and 15 bases lay between the germline ends. The CDR3 length is 18 residues. Germline CDR1 is SNHLY and CDR2 is FYNNEI. The DNA of the CDR3 is TGTGCCAGCAGTGAAGCATTCGGCAGCTCAAACTCCTACAATGAGCAGTTCTTC. Translating it yields CASSEAFGSSNSYNEQFF.